What follows describes a single TCR beta chain. Germline V lookup: CDR1 SNHLY, CDR2 FYNNEI. The V end was cut by 5 bases, the J end by 2 bases, with 16 bases between. The CDR3 contains 15 residues. This sample was included in a study of shared clonotypes between healthy human individuals. Some clones are missing from TCRdb's copy, which holds only in-frame ones; the method was immunoSEQ multiplex PCR. The repertoire consists of about 380,000 clones, with 95% to 97% occurring once and the leading ten covering about 0.32%. CD45RO+ cells joined CCR7-negative CD45RA+ TemRA cells to form CD8 memory. The V and J genes are TRBV2 and TRBJ2-7, with a possible D match to TRBD2 (5 bases). This TCR was recovered from a man younger than 45 in good health. Sequenced input: memory CD8+ T cells sorted from blood. The subset denotes: CD45RO+ cells pooled with CCR7-negative TemRA cells. CDR3 DNA: TGTGCCAGCAGTCGGGGTGACGTATTAACCTACGAGCAGTACTTC. This codes for CASSRGDVLTYEQYF.